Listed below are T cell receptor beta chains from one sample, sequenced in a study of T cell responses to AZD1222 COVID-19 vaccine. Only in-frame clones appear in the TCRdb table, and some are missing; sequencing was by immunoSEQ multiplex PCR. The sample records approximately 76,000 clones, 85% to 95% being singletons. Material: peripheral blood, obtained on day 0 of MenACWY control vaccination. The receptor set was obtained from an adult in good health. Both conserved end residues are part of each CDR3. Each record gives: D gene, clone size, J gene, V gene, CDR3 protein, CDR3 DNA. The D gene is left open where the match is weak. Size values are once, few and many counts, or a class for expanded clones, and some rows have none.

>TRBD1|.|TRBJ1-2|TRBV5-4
CASSLWDRVLSNGYTF
TGTGCCAGCAGCTTGTGGGACAGGGTTCTCTCGAATGGCTACACCTTC
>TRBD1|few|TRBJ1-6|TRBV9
CASSPGTGSSPLHF
TGTGCCAGCAGCCCTGGGACAGGGTCTTCACCCCTCCACTTT
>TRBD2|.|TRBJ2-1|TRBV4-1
CASSQGASGSYNEQFF
TGCGCCAGCAGCCAAGGGGCTAGCGGTTCCTACAATGAGCAGTTCTTC
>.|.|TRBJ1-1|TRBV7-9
CASSSFSGNTEAFF
TGTGCCAGCAGCTCCTTTTCCGGGAACACTGAAGCTTTCTTT
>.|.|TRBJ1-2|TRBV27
CASSITVNYGYTF
TGTGCCAGCAGTATTACGGTTAACTATGGCTACACCTTC
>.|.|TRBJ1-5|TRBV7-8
CASSLDPGRNQPQHF
TGTGCCAGCAGCTTAGATCCGGGGCGCAATCAGCCCCAGCATTTT
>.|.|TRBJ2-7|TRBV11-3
CASSSRGEQYF
TGTGCCAGCAGCTCCCGGGGAGAGCAGTACTTC
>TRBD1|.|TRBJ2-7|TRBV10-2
CASSEPGTGIYEQYF
TGCGCCAGCAGTGAACCGGGGACAGGGATATACGAGCAGTACTTC
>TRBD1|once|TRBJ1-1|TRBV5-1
CASRIHRGTEAFF
TGCGCCAGCCGGATCCACAGGGGGACTGAAGCTTTCTTT
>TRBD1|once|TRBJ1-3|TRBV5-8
CASSLVTTGAGNTIYF
TGTGCCAGCAGCTTGGTGACGACAGGGGCTGGAAACACCATATATTTT
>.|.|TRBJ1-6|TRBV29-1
CSVMVGGDSPLHF
TGCAGCGTCATGGTGGGGGGAGATTCACCCCTCCACTTT
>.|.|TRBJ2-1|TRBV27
CASWSIRISSHEQFF
TGTGCCAGCTGGTCCATCCGGATCTCCTCCCATGAGCAGTTCTTC
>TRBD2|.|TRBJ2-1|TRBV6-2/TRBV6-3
CASSYGPSGRARSSYNEQFF
TGTGCCAGCAGTTACGGGCCTAGCGGGAGGGCCCGGAGCTCCTACAATGAGCAGTTCTTC
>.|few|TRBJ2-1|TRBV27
CASSLRAGNEQFF
TGTGCCAGCAGTTTACGTGCGGGCAATGAGCAGTTCTTC
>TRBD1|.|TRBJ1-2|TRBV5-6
CASSFLTGSNGYTF
TGTGCCAGCAGCTTCTTGACAGGGAGCAATGGCTACACCTTC
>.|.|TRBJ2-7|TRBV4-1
CASSQELASSYEQYF
TGCGCCAGCAGCCAAGAGCTAGCGTCCTCCTACGAGCAGTACTTC
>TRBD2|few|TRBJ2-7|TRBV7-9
CASSFPGTSLDEQYF
TGTGCCAGCAGCTTCCCTGGGACTAGCTTGGACGAGCAGTACTTC
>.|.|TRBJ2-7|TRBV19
CASSIARTLAGEQYF
TGTGCCAGTAGTATAGCTAGGACCCTGGCGGGGGAGCAGTACTTC
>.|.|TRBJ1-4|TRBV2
CASSGGTGEKLFF
TGTGCCAGCAGTGGCGGGACCGGCGAAAAACTGTTTTTT
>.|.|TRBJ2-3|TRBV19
CASSPTWDPTDTQYF
TGTGCCAGTAGTCCCACCTGGGACCCCACAGATACGCAGTATTTT
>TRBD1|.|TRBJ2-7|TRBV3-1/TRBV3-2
CASSRTLTEDRAYEQYF
TGTGCCAGCAGCCGGACGCTCACCGAGGACAGGGCCTACGAGCAGTACTTC
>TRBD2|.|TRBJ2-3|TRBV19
CASSIRGGDTQYF
TGTGCCAGTAGTATTCGGGGGGGAGATACGCAGTATTTT
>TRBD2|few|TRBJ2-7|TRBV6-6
CASSPTSGSVNEQYF
TGTGCCAGCAGTCCCACTAGCGGTTCAGTCAACGAGCAGTACTTC
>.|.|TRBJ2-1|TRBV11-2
CASSTRASSEFF
TGTGCCAGCAGCACCCGCGCGTCCAGCGAGTTCTTC
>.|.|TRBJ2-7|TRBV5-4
CASSIKGGDEQYF
TGTGCCAGCAGTATTAAGGGGGGGGACGAGCAGTACTTC
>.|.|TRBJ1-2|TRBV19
CASTPGWARTPEGYGYTF
TGTGCCAGTACTCCGGGGTGGGCGCGTACACCGGAGGGCTATGGCTACACCTTC
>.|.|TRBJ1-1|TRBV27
CASSRMNTEAFF
TGTGCCAGCAGTAGGATGAACACTGAAGCTTTCTTT
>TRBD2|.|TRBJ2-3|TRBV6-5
CASRASGRAPDTQYF
TGTGCCAGCAGGGCTAGCGGGAGGGCCCCAGATACGCAGTATTTT
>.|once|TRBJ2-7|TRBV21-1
CASSKARLAGDGEQYF
TGTGCCAGCAGCAAAGCAAGGCTAGCGGGAGATGGTGAGCAGTACTTC
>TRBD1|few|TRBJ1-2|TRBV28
CASSLAGQGYGYTF
TGTGCCAGCAGTTTAGCGGGACAGGGTTATGGCTACACCTTC
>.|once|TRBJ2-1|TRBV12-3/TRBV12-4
CASSLSWGNEQFF
TGTGCCAGCAGTTTATCGTGGGGCAATGAGCAGTTCTTC
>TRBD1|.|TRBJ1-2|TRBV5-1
CASSLTGAPYGYTF
TGCGCCAGCAGCTTGACAGGGGCCCCCTATGGCTACACCTTC
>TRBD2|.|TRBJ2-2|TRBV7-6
CASSLRLAGGGELFF
TGTGCCAGCAGCTTGAGACTAGCGGGAGGCGGGGAGCTGTTTTTT
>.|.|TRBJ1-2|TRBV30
CAWINFQGRNYGYTF
TGTGCCTGGATAAATTTTCAGGGGCGTAACTATGGCTACACCTTC
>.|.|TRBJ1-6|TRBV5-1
CASSPGAGISSPLHF
TGCGCCAGCAGTCCGGGGGCCGGCATCAGTTCACCCCTCCACTTT
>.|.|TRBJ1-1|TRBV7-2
CASSQAMPAIEAFF
TGTGCCAGCAGCCAAGCTATGCCGGCTATTGAAGCTTTCTTT
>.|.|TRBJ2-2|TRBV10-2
CASLSRANTGELFF
TGCGCCAGCCTGTCGAGGGCTAACACCGGGGAGCTGTTTTTT
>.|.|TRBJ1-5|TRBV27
CASSPRPGQPQHF
TGTGCCAGCAGTCCGAGGCCCGGACAGCCCCAGCATTTT
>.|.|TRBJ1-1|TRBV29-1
CSVAQTGNTEAFF
TGCAGCGTTGCCCAAACGGGGAACACTGAAGCTTTCTTT
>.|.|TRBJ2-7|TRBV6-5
CASGALPGEQYF
TGTGCCAGCGGGGCTCTTCCCGGGGAGCAGTACTTC
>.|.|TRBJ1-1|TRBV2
CASSGMADREAFF
TGTGCCAGCTCGGGGATGGCGGATCGTGAAGCTTTCTTT
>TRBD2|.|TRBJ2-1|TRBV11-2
CASSPRTSGWGNEQFF
TGTGCCAGCAGCCCCCGGACTAGCGGGTGGGGAAATGAGCAGTTCTTC
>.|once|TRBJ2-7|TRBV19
CASSIGRSYEQYF
TGTGCCAGTAGTATAGGCAGGAGCTACGAGCAGTACTTC
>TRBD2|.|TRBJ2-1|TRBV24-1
CATSRAGYEQFF
TGTGCCACCAGCAGAGCGGGATATGAGCAGTTCTTC
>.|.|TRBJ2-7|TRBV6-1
CASSEGTVYEQYF
TGTGCCAGCAGTGAAGGGACGGTATACGAGCAGTACTTC
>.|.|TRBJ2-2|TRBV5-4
CASSAHSQINTGELFF
TGTGCCAGCAGCGCTCACTCCCAGATTAACACCGGGGAGCTGTTTTTT
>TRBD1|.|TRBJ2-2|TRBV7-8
CASSRDRAGELFF
TGTGCCAGCAGCCGGGACAGGGCCGGGGAGCTGTTTTTT
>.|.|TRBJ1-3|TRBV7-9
CASSADRLTGNTIYF
TGTGCCAGCAGCGCCGACAGGCTGACTGGAAACACCATATATTTT
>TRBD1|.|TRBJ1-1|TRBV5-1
CASATGAGNTEAFF
TGCGCCAGCGCGACAGGGGCGGGGAACACTGAAGCTTTCTTT
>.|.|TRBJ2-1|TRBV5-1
CASSWKRMDPSSYNEQFF
TGCGCCAGCAGCTGGAAGAGAATGGACCCGAGCTCCTACAATGAGCAGTTCTTC
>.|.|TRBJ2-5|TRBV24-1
CATSDSPYPGQYF
TGTGCCACCAGTGATTCCCCATACCCGGGGCAGTACTTC